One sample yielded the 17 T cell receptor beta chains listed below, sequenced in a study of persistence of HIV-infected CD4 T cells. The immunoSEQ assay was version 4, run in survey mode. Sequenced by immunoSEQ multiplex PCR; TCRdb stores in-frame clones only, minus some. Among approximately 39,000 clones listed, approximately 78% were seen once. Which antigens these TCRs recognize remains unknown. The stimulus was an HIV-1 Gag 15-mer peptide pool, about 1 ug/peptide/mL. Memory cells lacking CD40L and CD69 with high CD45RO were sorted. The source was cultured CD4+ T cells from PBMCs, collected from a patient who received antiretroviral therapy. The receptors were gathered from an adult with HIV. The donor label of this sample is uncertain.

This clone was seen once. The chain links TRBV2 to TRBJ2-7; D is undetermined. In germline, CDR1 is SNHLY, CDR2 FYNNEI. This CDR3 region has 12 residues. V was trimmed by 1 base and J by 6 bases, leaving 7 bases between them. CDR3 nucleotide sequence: TGTGCCAGCAGTGAAGACTTCTCCGAGCAGTACGTC. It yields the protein CASSEDFSEQYV.

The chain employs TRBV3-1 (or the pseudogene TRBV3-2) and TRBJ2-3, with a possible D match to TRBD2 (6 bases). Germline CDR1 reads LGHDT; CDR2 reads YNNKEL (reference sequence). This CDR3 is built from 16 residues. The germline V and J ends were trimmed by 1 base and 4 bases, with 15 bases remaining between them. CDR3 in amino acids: CASSQVSWTKPDTQYF. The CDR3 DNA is TGTGCCAGCAGCCAAGTAAGTTGGACTAAGCCAGATACGCAGTATTTT.

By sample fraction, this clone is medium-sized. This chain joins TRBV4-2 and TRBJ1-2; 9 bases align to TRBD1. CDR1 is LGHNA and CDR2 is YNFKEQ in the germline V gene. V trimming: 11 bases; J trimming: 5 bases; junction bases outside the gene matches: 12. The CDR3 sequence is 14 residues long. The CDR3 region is CAGGRTGEGYGYTF. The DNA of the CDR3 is TGTGCCGGGGGTCGGACAGGGGAAGGATATGGCTACACCTTC.

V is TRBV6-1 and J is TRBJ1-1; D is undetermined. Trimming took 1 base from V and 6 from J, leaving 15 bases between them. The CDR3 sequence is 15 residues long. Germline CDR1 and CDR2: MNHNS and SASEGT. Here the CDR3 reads CASSEGGRGTAEAFF. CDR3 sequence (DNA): TGTGCCAGCAGTGAAGGAGGACGGGGAACGGCTGAAGCTTTCTTT.

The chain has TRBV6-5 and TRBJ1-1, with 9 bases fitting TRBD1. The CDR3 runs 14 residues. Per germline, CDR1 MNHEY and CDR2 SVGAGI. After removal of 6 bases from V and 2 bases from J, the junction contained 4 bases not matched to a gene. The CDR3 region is CASSVQGANTEAFF. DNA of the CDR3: TGTGCCAGCAGCGTACAGGGGGCTAACACTGAAGCTTTCTTT.

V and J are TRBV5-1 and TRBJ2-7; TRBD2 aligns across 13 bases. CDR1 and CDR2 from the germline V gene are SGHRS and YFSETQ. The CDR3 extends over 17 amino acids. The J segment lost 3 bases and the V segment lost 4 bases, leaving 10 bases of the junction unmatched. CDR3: CASSRGLAGALNYEQYF. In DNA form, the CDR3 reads TGCGCCAGCAGCCGTGGACTAGCGGGGGCCCTGAACTACGAGCAGTACTTC. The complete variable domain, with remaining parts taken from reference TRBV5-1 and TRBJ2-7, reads KAGVTQTPRYLIKTRGQQVTLSCSPISGHRSVSWYQQTPGQGLQFLFEYFSETQRNKGNFPGRFSGRQFSNSRSEMNVSTLELGDSALYLCASSRGLAGALNYEQYFGPGTRLTVT.

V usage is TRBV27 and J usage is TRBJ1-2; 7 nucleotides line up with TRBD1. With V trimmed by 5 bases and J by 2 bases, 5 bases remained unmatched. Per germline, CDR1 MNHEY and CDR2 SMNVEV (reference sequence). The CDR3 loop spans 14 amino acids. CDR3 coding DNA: TGTGCCAGCAGTGGTCCAGGGGGGAACTATGGCTACACCTTC. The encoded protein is CASSGPGGNYGYTF.

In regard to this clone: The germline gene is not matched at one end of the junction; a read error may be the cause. CDR3 bases: TGTGCTAGCAGCTCCGGGGACAGGGACGGACAAGAGACCCAGTACTTC. This gives the protein CASSSGDRDGQETQYF. The chain joins TRBV7-7 to TRBJ2-5; 9 bases agree with TRBD1. CDR3 length: 16 amino acids. CDR1 SSHAT and CDR2 FNYEAQ come from the germline V gene (reference sequence).

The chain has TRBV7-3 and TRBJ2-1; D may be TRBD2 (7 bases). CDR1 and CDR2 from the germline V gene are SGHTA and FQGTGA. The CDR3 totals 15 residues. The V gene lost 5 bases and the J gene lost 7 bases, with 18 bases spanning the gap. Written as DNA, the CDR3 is TGTGCCAGCAGCCCGAGGGGGGGCGCCGGTAATGAGCAGTTCTTC. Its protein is CASSPRGGAGNEQFF.

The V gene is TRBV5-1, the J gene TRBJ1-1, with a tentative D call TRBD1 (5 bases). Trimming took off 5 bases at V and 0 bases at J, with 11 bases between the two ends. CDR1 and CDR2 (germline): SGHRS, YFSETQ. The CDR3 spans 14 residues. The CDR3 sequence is CASSRDPMNTEAFF. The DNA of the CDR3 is TGCGCCAGCAGTAGGGACCCCATGAACACTGAAGCTTTCTTT.

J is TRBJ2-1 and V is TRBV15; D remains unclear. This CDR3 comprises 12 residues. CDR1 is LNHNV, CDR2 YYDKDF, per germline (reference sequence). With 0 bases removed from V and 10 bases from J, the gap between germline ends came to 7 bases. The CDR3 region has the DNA TGTGCCACCAGCAGAGATTTTGGCGAGCAGTTCTTC. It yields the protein CATSRDFGEQFF.

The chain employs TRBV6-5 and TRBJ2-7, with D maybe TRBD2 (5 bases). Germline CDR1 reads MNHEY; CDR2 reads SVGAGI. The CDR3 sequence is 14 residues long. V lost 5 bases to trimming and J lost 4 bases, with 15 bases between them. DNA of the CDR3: TGTGCCAGCAGTACGGGATTTGCTTGGTACGAGCAGTACTTC. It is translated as CASSTGFAWYEQYF.

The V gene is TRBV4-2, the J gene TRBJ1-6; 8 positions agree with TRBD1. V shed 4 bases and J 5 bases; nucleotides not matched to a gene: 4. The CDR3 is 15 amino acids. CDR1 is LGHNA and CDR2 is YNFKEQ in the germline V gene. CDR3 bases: TGTGCCAGCAGCCGGGACAGGACGCATAATTCACCCCTCCACTTT. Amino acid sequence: CASSRDRTHNSPLHF.

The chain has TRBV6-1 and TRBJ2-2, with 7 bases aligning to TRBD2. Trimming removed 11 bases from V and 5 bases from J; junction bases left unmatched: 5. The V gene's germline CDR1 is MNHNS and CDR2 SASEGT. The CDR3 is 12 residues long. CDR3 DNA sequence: TGTGCCGTTAAGCGGGGAACCGGGGAGCTGTTTTTT. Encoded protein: CAVKRGTGELFF.

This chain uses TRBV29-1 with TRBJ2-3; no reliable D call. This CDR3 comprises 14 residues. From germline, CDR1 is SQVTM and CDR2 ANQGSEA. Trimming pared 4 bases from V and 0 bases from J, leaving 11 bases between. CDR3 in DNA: TGCAGCGTTGGGAGACCGCCGAGCACAGATACGCAGTATTTT. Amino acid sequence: CSVGRPPSTDTQYF.

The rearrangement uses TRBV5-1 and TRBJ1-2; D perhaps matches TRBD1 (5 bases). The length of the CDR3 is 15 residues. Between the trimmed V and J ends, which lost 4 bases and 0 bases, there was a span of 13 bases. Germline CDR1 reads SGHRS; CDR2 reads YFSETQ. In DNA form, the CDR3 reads TGCGCCAGCAGCACCGGGACGGGAGCTAACTATGGCTACACCTTC. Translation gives CASSTGTGANYGYTF.

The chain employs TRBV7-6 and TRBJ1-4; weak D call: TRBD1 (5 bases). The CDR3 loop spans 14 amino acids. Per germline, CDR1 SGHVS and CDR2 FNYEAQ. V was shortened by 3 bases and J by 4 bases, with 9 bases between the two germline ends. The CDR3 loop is CASSLGLINEKLFF. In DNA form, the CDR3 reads TGTGCCAGCAGCTTGGGACTCATTAATGAAAAACTGTTTTTT.